This entry concerns a single T cell receptor (beta chain). Its antigen remains unidentified. Within the sample, other DNA sequences also encode this same CDR3. The CDR3 is 15 amino acids. CDR1 LGHNA and CDR2 YSLEER come from the germline V gene. Trimming removed 0 bases from V and 0 bases from J, with 6 bases in between. Subsets obtained from CD4+ cells comprised CD45RA+ naive and CD45RA-negative memory cells. Sorted subsets were amplified in replicate PCRs using about 210 ng DNA, about 30,000 T cell genomes. Repertoires were generated with immunoSEQ multiplex PCR, while TCRdb's copy carries only in-frame clones and drops some. Among approximately 2.5 million clones listed, roughly 92% were seen once. These data come from a study of shared clonotypes between healthy human individuals. Study findings and constraints: In general, naive subsets displayed greater estimated richness than memory subsets did. A small donor pool kept down the genetic and exposure-history diversity that was represented.

The J gene is TRBJ1-3, the V gene TRBV4-3; D is undetermined. The source is a man aged 18 to 30 in good health. Sequenced: naive CD4+ T cells sorted from blood. Subset indicated: CD45RA+ positively selected. The CDR3 DNA is TGCGCCAGCAGCCAAGATTTCGGCTCTGGAAACACCATATATTTT. Translating gives CASSQDFGSGNTIYF.